The source of this T cell receptor (beta chain) is a study of T cell responses to AZD1222 COVID-19 vaccine. The wider study: Both about-4-week and about-12-week second-dose recipients were combined. Study conclusions and caveats: Reportedly, close to half of spike-specific TCRs are directed against unmutated variant regions. Vaccine-related CD4 TCRs covered spike, predominating at 160-218 and 743-854. Increased Spike-specific TCR breadth and depth were observed after two AZD1222 doses.

Only in-frame clones appear in the TCRdb table, and some are missing; sequencing was by immunoSEQ multiplex PCR. Of some 130,000 clones listed, over 75% were seen once; the top ten hold 7.5% to 8.5%. About this clone: What it binds is unknown.

Trimming at V came to 6 bases and at J to 8 bases, leaving 7 bases not matched to a gene. CDR1 is MNHEY and CDR2 is SVGAGI in the germline V gene. The CDR3 contains 14 residues. This chain links TRBV6-5 with TRBJ1-4; 9 bases are shared with TRBD1. The receptor comes from an adult in good health. The source material was peripheral blood, sampled on day 0 of AZD1222 vaccination. The CDR3 nucleotides read TGTGCCAGCAGCCTCGACAGGGGGGGAGAAAAACTGTTTTTT. This gives the protein CASSLDRGGEKLFF.